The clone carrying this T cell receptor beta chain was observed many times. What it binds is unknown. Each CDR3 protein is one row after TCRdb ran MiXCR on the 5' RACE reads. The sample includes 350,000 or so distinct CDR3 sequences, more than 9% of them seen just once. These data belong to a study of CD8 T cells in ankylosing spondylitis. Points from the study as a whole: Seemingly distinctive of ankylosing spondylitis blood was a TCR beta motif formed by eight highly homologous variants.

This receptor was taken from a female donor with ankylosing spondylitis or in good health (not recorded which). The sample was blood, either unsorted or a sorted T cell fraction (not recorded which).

CDR3: CASSLGTGATYEQYF. CDR3 nucleotides: TGCGCCAGCAGCTTGGGTACAGGGGCAACCTACGAGCAGTACTTC. This sequence joins TRBV5-1 and TRBJ2-7; 7 bases agree with TRBD1. The CDR3 covers 15 residues. The V and J ends lost 0 bases and 2 bases, in that order; junction bases with no gene match: 5. Germline CDR1 SGHRS, CDR2 YFSETQ.